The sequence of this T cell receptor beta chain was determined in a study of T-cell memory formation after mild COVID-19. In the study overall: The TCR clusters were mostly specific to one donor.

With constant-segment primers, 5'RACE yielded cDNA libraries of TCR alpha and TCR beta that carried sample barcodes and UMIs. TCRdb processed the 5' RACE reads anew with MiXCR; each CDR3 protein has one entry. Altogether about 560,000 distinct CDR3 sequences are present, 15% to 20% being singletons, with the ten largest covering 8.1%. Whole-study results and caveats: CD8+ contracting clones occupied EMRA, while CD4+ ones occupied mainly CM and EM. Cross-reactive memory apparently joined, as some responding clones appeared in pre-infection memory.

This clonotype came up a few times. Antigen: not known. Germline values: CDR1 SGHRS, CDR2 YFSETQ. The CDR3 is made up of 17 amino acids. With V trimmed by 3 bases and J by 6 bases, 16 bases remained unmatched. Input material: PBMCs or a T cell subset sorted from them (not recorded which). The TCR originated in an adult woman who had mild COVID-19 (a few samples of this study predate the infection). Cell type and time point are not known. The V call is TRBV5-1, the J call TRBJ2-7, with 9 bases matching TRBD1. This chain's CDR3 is CASSYSPGQGLRGEQYF. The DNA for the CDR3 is TGCGCCAGCAGCTATAGCCCGGGACAGGGATTGAGAGGCGAGCAGTACTTC. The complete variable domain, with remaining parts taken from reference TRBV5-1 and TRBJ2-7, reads KAGVTQTPRYLIKTRGQQVTLSCSPISGHRSVSWYQQTPGQGLQFLFEYFSETQRNKGNFPGRFSGRQFSNSRSEMNVSTLELGDSALYLCASSYSPGQGLRGEQYFGPGTRLTVT.